This entry is about one T cell receptor (beta chain). This sample was taken from a study of T cell changes during pregnancy in multiple sclerosis. Germline V gives CDR1 SQVTM, CDR2 ANQGSEA. V lost 5 bases, J lost 9 bases, and 6 bases stayed unmatched. The CDR3 runs 12 residues. Clones were sequenced by immunoSEQ multiplex PCR, and TCRdb holds only the in-frame ones, with some missing. The sample holds some 28,000 clones, about 89% seen once. The chain has TRBV29-1 and TRBJ2-1, with TRBD2 identical over 8 bases. The TCR comes from a female donor with multiple sclerosis, enrolled in a pregnancy study. The specimen comprised CD8+ T cells from peripheral blood mononuclear cells, sampled before pregnancy. The CDR3 sequence is CSVPAGGPEQFF. CDR3 DNA sequence: TGCAGCGTTCCGGCGGGGGGCCCTGAGCAGTTCTTC.